Here is one T cell receptor beta chain with its context. The CDR3 runs 18 residues. Germline lookup yields CDR1 MNHEY and CDR2 SVGEGT. Whole-blood total RNA was extracted without T cell sorting. This sample was taken from a study of monozygotic twins with inflammatory bowel disease. TCRdb reprocessed the 5' RACE reads and stores each CDR3 protein as one record, lacking DNA. This repertoire includes around 150,000 distinct CDR3 sequences. This clonotype originated in a human donor with ulcerative colitis or Crohn's disease, or a healthy co-twin of an affected twin (not recorded which). Material: blood. The V call is TRBV6-2 or TRBV6-3, the J call TRBJ2-2; TCRdb indicates TRBD2, and absent DNA this call remains unverified. The CDR3 reads CASSYRTSRRGVAGELFF.